The entry that follows covers one TCR beta chain sequence. The record originates from a study of T cell changes during pregnancy in multiple sclerosis. The CDR3 has 11 residues. The trim removed 5 bases at V and 7 bases at J, leaving 2 bases unmatched. The germline gives CDR1 DFQATT, CDR2 SNEGSKA (reference sequence). The repertoire was sequenced with immunoSEQ multiplex PCR; TCRdb's copy has only in-frame clones and lacks some. Among about 50,000 clones listed, about nine tenths were seen once. The sequence was obtained from a female donor with multiple sclerosis, enrolled in a pregnancy study. V gene TRBV20-1 combines with J gene TRBJ2-7, with TRBD1 matching 10 bases. The source was CD4+ T cells from peripheral blood mononuclear cells, collected in the second trimester of pregnancy. CDR3 nucleotides: TGCAGTGCTGGACAGGGGGGGGAGCAGTACTTC. It specifies CSAGQGGEQYF.